The 9 T cell receptor beta chains below come from one sample, sequenced in a study of T cell responses to AZD1222 COVID-19 vaccine. The protocol was immunoSEQ multiplex PCR, while the TCRdb copy is restricted to in-frame clones and leaves out a portion. Of about 160,000 clones listed, 88% are singletons. Source: peripheral blood, taken 28 days after the second AZD1222 dose. The receptors stem from an adult who received the AZD1222 COVID-19 vaccine.

V and J are TRBV2 and TRBJ1-5; D is possibly TRBD1 (5 bases). The V end lost 10 bases, the J end lost 2 bases, and 12 bases lay between the germline ends. Germline CDR1 and CDR2: SNHLY and FYNNEI. The CDR3 loop spans 13 amino acids. The CDR3 is CATRDPGNQPQHF. In DNA form, the CDR3 reads TGTGCCACCCGGGACCCCGGCAATCAGCCCCAGCATTTT.

For this clone: Other nucleotide sequences from this sample produce the same CDR3. The genes are TRBV7-3 and TRBJ1-2; TRBD1 matches 7 bases. Trimming removed 5 bases from V and 3 bases from J; junction bases left unmatched: 3. This CDR3 region has 13 residues. Germline V gene lookup returns CDR1 SGHTA and CDR2 FQGTGA. Written as DNA, the CDR3 is TGTGCCAGCAGCCCTGGACAGGACTATGGCTACACCTTC. Protein: CASSPGQDYGYTF.

This clone was recorded only once. This rearrangement joins TRBV10-3 to TRBJ2-1; no clear D gene. This CDR3 has 13 amino acids. Germline assignment: CDR1 ENHRY and CDR2 SYGVKD. The V end was cut by 0 bases, the J end by 5 bases, with 5 bases between. CDR3 nucleotides: TGTGCCATCAGTGAGTCGAAGGACAATGAGCAGTTCTTC. Protein product: CAISESKDNEQFF.

This clone was seen a handful of times. The rearrangement uses TRBV5-3 and TRBJ1-1, with 7 positions matching TRBD1. TRBV5-3 is an ORF; its function is uncertain. V dropped 3 bases and J dropped 1; count of bases not matched to a gene: 9. CDR3 length equals 16 residues. The CDR3 DNA follows: TGTGCCAGAAGCTACAGGGGCCGGGGCTCGAACACTGAAGCTTTCTTT. This sequence encodes CARSYRGRGSNTEAFF.

This sequence joins TRBV19 and TRBJ2-3; D not certain. The CDR3 has 14 amino acids. Trimming took off 4 bases at V and 3 bases at J, with 11 bases between the two ends. Germline V gene data show CDR1 as LNHDA and CDR2 as SQIVND (reference sequence). CDR3 sequence: CASSRDPRTDTQYF. CDR3 nucleotide sequence: TGTGCCAGTAGTAGAGACCCTAGGACAGATACGCAGTATTTT.

In the case of this clone: The junction shows a germline mismatch at one end, possibly a read error. The chain uses TRBV19 and TRBJ1-2; D gene uncertain. Germline CDR1 LNHDA, CDR2 SQIVND (reference sequence). This CDR3 is 15 amino acids long. The CDR3 sequence: CASSLDLKANYGYTF. CDR3 coding DNA: TGTGCCAGTAGTTTAGACCTGAAAGCTAACTATGGCTACACCTTC.

The chain uses TRBV4-3 and TRBJ1-6; D ambiguous. The germline CDR1 and CDR2 sequences are LGHNA and YSLEER. The CDR3 is 14 amino acids. V lost 2 bases to trimming and J lost 6 bases, with 8 bases between them. CDR3 loop: CASSQRQANSPLHF. Written as DNA, the CDR3 is TGCGCCAGCAGCCAAAGGCAGGCTAATTCACCCCTCCACTTT.

This chain connects TRBV5-4 to TRBJ1-2; perhaps TRBD1 as D (5 bases). The V and J ends lost 7 bases and 2 bases respectively, with 15 bases between them. Germline-derived CDR1 and CDR2 are SGHNT and YYREEE (reference sequence). The CDR3 is made up of 14 amino acids. CDR3 sequence: CASSPSDRNYGYTF. The CDR3 nucleotides read TGTGCCAGCTCCCCCTCCGACAGAAACTATGGCTACACCTTC.

The count of this clone is one. J is TRBJ1-5 and V is TRBV14; D is unresolved. CDR1 is SGHDN, CDR2 FVKESK, per germline. V was cut by 5 bases and J by 5 bases, with 10 bases left in between. CDR3 length equals 13 residues. The CDR3 coding sequence is TGTGCCAGCAGCGCGGGCGGTTATCAGCCCCAGCATTTT. It codes for CASSAGGYQPQHF.